The 9 T cell receptor beta chains in this list originate from one sample, sequenced in a study of T cells in localized non-small cell lung cancer. Profiling relied on immunoSEQ multiplex PCR, and the TCRdb table lists in-frame clones only, not all of them. The sample has approximately 4,200 clones; 30% are singletons. The material was lung tumor tissue, obtained before any cancer treatment. All receptors come from an older male donor with stage I lung adenocarcinoma.

This clone was seen more than once but under ten times. The V call is TRBV11-3, the J call TRBJ2-7, with 7 bases matching TRBD1. V shed 2 bases, J shed 5 bases, and the junction held 9 bases outside the gene matches. This CDR3 contains 15 residues. Per the germline V gene, CDR1 is SGHNT and CDR2 is YENEEA. CDR3 DNA sequence: TGTGCCAGCAGCTTAATACAGGGGAAGCGGAACGAGCAGTACTTC. Translating gives CASSLIQGKRNEQYF.

In its sample, this clone is medium-sized. This chain uses TRBV9 with TRBJ2-3, with 11 bases lining up with TRBD2. The trim removed 4 bases at V and 5 bases at J, leaving 9 bases unmatched. Germline V gives CDR1 SGDLS, CDR2 YYNGEE. The CDR3 is made up of 16 amino acids. Written as DNA, the CDR3 is TGTGCCAGCAGCCCAGATAGCGGGGGGGCCATAGATACGCAGTATTTT. The encoded protein is CASSPDSGGAIDTQYF.

CDR3 DNA: TGCAGCGCCAGTAGCGGGGTTAGCTCCTACGAGCAGTACTTC. It codes for CSASSGVSSYEQYF. The rearrangement links TRBV29-1 to TRBJ2-7; 8 bases align to TRBD2. V gave up 7 bases and J gave up 0 bases; unmatched junction bases: 8. The CDR3 contains 14 residues. Germline CDR1 reads SQVTM; CDR2 reads ANQGSEA.

In its sample, this clone was seen a few times. In DNA form, the CDR3 reads TGTGCCTGGAGTTTCCCGGGAAGCACAGATACGCAGTATTTT. Translation gives CAWSFPGSTDTQYF. This chain uses TRBV30 with TRBJ2-3; D may be TRBD2 (5 bases). Germline values: CDR1 GTSNPN, CDR2 SVGIG (reference sequence). V was trimmed by 2 bases and J by 0 bases, leaving 9 bases between them. This CDR3 is built from 14 residues.

The chain carries TRBV5-1 and TRBJ2-1; a weak D match, TRBD2 (6 bases). The V end was cut by 0 bases, the J end by 2 bases, with 12 bases between. This CDR3 is 16 amino acids long. Germline CDR1 reads SGHRS; CDR2 reads YFSETQ. The CDR3 sequence: CASSLVVGGTYNEQFF. In DNA form, the CDR3 reads TGCGCCAGCAGCTTGGTGGTCGGGGGTACCTACAATGAGCAGTTCTTC.

This chain joins TRBV9 and TRBJ1-6, with TRBD1 as a possible D gene (5 bases). Germline V CDR1 and CDR2: SGDLS, YYNGEE. Trimming stripped 4 bases from V and 7 bases from J, with 9 bases between. This CDR3 contains 13 residues. The DNA for the CDR3 is TGTGCCAGCAGCAAAGCAGGGAATTCACCCCTCCACTTT. It translates to CASSKAGNSPLHF. The full variable domain, its missing parts supplied by reference TRBV9 and TRBJ1-6, is DSGVTQTPKHLITATGQRVTLRCSPRSGDLSVYWYQQSLDQGLQFLIQYYNGEERAKGNILERFSAQQFPDLHSELNLSSLELGDSALYFCASSKAGNSPLHFGNGTRLTVT.

This clone was recorded a few times. The chain has TRBV6-8 and TRBJ1-5, with unresolved D. Trimming stripped 6 bases from V and 5 bases from J, with 14 bases between. From germline, CDR1 is MNHGY and CDR2 SAAAGT. This CDR3 has 14 amino acids. Written as DNA, the CDR3 is TGTGCCAGCAGCCACCTACTAGAGTATCAGCCCCAGCATTTT. Protein: CASSHLLEYQPQHF.

This clone has a handful of counts. Mismatch with germline at one junction end may stem from a read error. This chain uses TRBV6-8 with TRBJ2-1; 15 bases align to TRBD2. The CDR3 runs 15 residues. Germline V gene data show CDR1 as MNHGY and CDR2 as SAAAGT. The CDR3 sequence is CAISQGLAGGNEQFF. In DNA, the CDR3 is TGTGCCATCAGTCAGGGACTAGCGGGGGGAAATGAGCAGTTCTTC.

V usage is TRBV30 and J usage is TRBJ2-6; no clear D. Trimming took 6 bases from V and 0 from J, leaving 6 bases between them. In germline, CDR1 is GTSNPN, CDR2 SVGIG (reference sequence). The CDR3 contains 13 residues. The CDR3 sequence: CACQASGANVLTF. The CDR3 coding sequence is TGTGCCTGCCAGGCCTCTGGGGCCAACGTCCTGACTTTC.